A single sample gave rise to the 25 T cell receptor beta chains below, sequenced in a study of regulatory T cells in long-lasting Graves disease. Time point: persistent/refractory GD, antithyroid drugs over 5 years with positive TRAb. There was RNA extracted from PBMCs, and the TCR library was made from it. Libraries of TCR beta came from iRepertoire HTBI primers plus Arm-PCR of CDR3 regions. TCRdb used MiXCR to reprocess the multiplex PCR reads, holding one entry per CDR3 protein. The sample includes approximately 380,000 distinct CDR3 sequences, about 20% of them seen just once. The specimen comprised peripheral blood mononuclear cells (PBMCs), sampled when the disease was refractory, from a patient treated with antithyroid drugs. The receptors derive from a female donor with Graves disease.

The CDR3, as DNA: TGTGCCAGCAGCTACTCCGGAGGTGGGGGCAGGGAGGCTTTCTTT. The encoded protein is CASSYSGGGGREAFF. The chain links TRBV7-2 to TRBJ1-1, with D possibly TRBD1 on 6 matching bases. The ends were cut back, 4 bases at V and 11 bases at J, with 23 bases in the middle. The CDR3 sequence is 15 residues long. CDR1 SGHTA and CDR2 FQGNSA come from the germline V gene.

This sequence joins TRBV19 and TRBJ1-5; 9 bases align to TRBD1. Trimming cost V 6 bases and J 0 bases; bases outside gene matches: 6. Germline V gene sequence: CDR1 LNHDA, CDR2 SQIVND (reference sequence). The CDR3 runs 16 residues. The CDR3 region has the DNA TGTGCCAGTAGAAATGGACAGGGGAATAGCAATCAGCCCCAGCATTTT. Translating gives CASRNGQGNSNQPQHF.

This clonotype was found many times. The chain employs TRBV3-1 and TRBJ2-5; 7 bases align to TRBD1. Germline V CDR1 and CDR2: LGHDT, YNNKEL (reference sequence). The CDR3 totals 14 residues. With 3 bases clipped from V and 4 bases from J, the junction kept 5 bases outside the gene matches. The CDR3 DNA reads TGTGCCAGCAGCCAGGGTAGGGGGCTAGAGACCCAGTACTTC. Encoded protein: CASSQGRGLETQYF.

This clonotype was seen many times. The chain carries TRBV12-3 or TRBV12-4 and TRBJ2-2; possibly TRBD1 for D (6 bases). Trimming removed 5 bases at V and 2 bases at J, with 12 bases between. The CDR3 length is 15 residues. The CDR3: CASSPGGPNTGELFF. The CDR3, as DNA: TGTGCCAGCAGTCCTGGGGGCCCAAACACCGGGGAGCTGTTTTTT.

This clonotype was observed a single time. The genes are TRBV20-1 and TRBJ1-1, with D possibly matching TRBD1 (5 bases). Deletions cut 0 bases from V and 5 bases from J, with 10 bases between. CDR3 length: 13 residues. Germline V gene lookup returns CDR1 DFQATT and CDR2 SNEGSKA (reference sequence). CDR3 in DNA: TGCAGTGCTAGAGACTACGGGGGGACTGAAGCTTTCTTT. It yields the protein CSARDYGGTEAFF.

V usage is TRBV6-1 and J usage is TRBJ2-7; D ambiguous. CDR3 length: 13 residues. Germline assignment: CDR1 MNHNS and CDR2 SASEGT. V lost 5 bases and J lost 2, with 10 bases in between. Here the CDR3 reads CASSNGPTYEQYF. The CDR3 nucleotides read TGTGCCAGCAGTAACGGCCCAACCTACGAGCAGTACTTC.

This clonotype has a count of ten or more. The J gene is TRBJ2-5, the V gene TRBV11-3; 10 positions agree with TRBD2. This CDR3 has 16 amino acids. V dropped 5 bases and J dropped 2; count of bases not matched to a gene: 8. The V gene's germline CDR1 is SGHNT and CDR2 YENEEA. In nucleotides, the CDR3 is TGTGCCAGCAGCGCCGGTAGCGGGAGGTCTCAAGAGACCCAGTACTTC. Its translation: CASSAGSGRSQETQYF.

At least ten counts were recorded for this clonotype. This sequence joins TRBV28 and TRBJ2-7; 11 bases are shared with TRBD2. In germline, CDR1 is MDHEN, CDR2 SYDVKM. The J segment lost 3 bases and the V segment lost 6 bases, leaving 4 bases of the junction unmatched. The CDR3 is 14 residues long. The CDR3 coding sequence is TGTGCCAGCAGCCATAGCGGGGGGGACTACGAGCAGTACTTC. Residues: CASSHSGGDYEQYF.

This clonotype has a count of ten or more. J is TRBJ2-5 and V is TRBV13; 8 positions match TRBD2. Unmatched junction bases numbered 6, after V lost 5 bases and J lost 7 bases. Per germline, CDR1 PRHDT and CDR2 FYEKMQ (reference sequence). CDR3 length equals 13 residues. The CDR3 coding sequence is TGTGCCAGCAGCCCCGCGGGGGGTCGGACCCAGTACTTC. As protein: CASSPAGGRTQYF.

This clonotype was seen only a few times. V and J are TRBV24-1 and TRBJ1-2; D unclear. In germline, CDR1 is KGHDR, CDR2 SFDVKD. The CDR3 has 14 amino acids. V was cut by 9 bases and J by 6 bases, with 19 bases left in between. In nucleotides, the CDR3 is TGTGCCACCCACCAGCTACAAAAAAGGGATGGCTACACCTTC. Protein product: CATHQLQKRDGYTF.

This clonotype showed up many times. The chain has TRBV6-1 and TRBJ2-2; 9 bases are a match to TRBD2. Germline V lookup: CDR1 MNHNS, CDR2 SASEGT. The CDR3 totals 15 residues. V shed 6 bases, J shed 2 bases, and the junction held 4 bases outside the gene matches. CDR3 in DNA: TGTGCCAGCAGGCGACTAGCGGATAACACCGGGGAGCTGTTTTTT. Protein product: CASRRLADNTGELFF.

In nucleotides, the CDR3 is TGCAGTGCTAGCCGAGCGTCTAATTCACCCCTCCACTTT. This translates into CSASRASNSPLHF. The chain employs TRBV20-1 and TRBJ1-6; no clear D gene. V was pared by 3 bases and J by 6 bases, with 9 bases between. The germline V gene has CDR1 DFQATT and CDR2 SNEGSKA (reference sequence). The CDR3 is made up of 13 amino acids.

CDR3: CASSDQGPTYEQYF. CDR3 nucleotide sequence: TGTGCCAGCTCCGATCAGGGCCCCACCTACGAGCAGTACTTC. The chain combines TRBV18 with TRBJ2-7, with a tentative D call TRBD1 (5 bases). CDR1 KGHSH and CDR2 LQKENI come from the germline V gene. This CDR3 spans 14 amino acids. V was cut by 6 bases and J by 2 bases, with 14 bases left in between.

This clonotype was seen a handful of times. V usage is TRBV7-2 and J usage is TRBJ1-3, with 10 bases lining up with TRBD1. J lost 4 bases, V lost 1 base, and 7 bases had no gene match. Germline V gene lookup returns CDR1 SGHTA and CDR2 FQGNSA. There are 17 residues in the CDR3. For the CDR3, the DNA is TGTGCCAGCAGCTTAGTGGGACAGGGGATAACGGGAAACACCATATATTTT. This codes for CASSLVGQGITGNTIYF.

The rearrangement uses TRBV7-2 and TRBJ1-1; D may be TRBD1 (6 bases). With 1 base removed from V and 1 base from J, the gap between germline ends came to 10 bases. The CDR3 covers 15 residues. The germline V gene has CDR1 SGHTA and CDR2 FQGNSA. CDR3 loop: CASSLGGAPNTEAFF. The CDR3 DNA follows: TGTGCCAGCAGCTTAGGGGGGGCGCCGAACACTGAAGCTTTCTTT.

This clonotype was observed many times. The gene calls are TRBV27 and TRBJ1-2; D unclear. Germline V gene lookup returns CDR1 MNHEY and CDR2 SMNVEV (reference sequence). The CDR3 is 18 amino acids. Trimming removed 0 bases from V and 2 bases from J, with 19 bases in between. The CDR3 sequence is CASSLSSFRGIGNYGYTF. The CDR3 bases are TGTGCCAGCAGTTTATCGTCCTTTCGAGGAATAGGGAACTATGGCTACACCTTC.

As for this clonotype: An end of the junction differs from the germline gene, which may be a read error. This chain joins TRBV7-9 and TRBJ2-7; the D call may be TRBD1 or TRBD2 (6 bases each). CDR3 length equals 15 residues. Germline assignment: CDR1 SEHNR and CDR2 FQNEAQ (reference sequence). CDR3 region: CASSPEGGRTYEQYF. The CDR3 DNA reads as TGCGCCAGCAGCCCCGAAGGGGGGAGAACCTACGAGCAGTACTTC.

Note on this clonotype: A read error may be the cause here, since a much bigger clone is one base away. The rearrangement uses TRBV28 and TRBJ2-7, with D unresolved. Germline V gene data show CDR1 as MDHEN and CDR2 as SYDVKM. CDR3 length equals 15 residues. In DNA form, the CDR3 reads TGTGCCAGCAGTTTATCCTTAAGGGCAGGCGACGAGCTGTACTTC. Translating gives CASSLSLRAGDELYF.

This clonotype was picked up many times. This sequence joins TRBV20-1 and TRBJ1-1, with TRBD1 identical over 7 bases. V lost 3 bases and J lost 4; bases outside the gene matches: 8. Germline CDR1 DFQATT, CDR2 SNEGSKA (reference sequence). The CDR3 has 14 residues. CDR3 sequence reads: CSASPQGLVTEAFF. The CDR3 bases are TGCAGTGCTAGCCCACAGGGGTTGGTCACTGAAGCTTTCTTT.

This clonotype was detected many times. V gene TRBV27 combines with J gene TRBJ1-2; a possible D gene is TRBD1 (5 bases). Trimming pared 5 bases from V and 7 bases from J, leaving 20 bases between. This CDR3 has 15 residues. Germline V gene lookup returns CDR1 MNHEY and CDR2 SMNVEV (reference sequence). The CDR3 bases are TGTGCCAGCAGTCCCCGGGACGCCCGTCACGGTGGCTACACCTTC. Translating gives CASSPRDARHGGYTF.

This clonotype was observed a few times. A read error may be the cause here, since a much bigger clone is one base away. The CDR3 bases are TGTGTCAGCAGTTTAACGGGAGGGCATGGCTACACCTTC. Translating it yields CVSSLTGGHGYTF. The rearrangement uses TRBV28 and TRBJ1-2; unclear D gene. This CDR3 spans 13 amino acids. CDR1 and CDR2 (germline): MDHEN, SYDVKM.

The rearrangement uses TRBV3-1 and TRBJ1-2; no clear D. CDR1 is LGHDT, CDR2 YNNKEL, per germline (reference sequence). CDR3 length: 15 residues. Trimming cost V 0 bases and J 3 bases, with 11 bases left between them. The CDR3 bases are TGTGCCAGCAGCCAAGATGGGCGGACGTACTATGGCTACACCTTC. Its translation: CASSQDGRTYYGYTF.

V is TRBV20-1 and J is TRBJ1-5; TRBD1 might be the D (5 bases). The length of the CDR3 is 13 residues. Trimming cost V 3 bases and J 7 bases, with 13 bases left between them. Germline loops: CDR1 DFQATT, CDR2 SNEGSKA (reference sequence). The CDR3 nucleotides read TGCAGTGCTAGCGATCTCAGGGACCAGCCCCAGCATTTT. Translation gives CSASDLRDQPQHF.

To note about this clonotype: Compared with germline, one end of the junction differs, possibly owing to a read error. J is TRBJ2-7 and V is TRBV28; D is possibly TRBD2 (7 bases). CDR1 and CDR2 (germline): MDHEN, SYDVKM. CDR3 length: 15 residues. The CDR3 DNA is TGTGCCAGCAGTTTAGGGGGGGCTGGCTCCCACGAGCAGTACTTC. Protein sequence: CASSLGGAGSHEQYF.

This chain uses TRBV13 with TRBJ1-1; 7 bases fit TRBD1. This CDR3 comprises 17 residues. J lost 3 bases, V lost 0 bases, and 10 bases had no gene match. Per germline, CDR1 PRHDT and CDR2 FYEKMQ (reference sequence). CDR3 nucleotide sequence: TGTGCCAGCAGCTTAGGCATGGCAGGGGGTTCCTACACTGAAGCTTTCTTT. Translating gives CASSLGMAGGSYTEAFF.